This entry lists 9 T cell receptor beta chains sequenced from one sample in a study of shared clonotypes between healthy human individuals. Produced via immunoSEQ multiplex PCR; TCRdb's table is partial and in-frame only. The sample lists more than 2,000,000 clones, 85% to 95% occurring once. Material: naive CD4+ T cells from PBMCs. Subset meaning: CD45RA+ positively selected. The receptors here all came from a young man in good health. Some clones in this sample may be carry-over from other donors' samples.

This sequence joins TRBV5-1 and TRBJ2-1, with no clear D. Germline loops: CDR1 SGHRS, CDR2 YFSETQ. Trimming stripped 1 base from V and 2 bases from J, with 16 bases between. The CDR3 totals 17 residues. CDR3 protein: CASSLPELYNTYNEQFF. Here the CDR3 DNA reads TGCGCCAGCAGCTTGCCCGAACTCTATAACACCTACAATGAGCAGTTCTTC.

The chain combines TRBV7-6 with TRBJ1-2; TRBD1 might be the D (6 bases). V dropped 5 bases and J dropped 7 bases, with 17 bases sitting between them. The germline V gene encodes CDR1 SGHVS and CDR2 FNYEAQ. CDR3 length: 14 amino acids. CDR3 protein: CASSPSGGRGGYTF. In nucleotides, the CDR3 is TGTGCCAGCAGCCCGAGTGGGGGGCGCGGTGGCTACACCTTC.

This clone came up once. The rearrangement joins TRBV6-5 to TRBJ2-3, with TRBD1 matching 8 bases. Germline CDR1 MNHEY, CDR2 SVGAGI. This CDR3 spans 14 amino acids. Trimming removed 6 bases from V and 0 bases from J; junction bases left unmatched: 2. The CDR3 protein is CASSRDRSTDTQYF. CDR3 DNA: TGTGCCAGCAGCCGGGACAGGAGCACAGATACGCAGTATTTT.

The chain employs TRBV29-1 and TRBJ1-3; D is undetermined. The CDR3 extends over 14 amino acids. V was shortened by 3 bases and J by 0 bases, with 9 bases between the two germline ends. Germline-derived CDR1 and CDR2 are SQVTM and ANQGSEA. This CDR3 reads CSVEAGISGNTIYF. The CDR3 nucleotides are TGCAGCGTTGAGGCCGGGATCTCTGGAAACACCATATATTTT.

V is TRBV11-2 and J is TRBJ2-7; D is uncertain. The CDR3 is 14 residues long. Trimming took 2 bases from V and 3 from J, leaving 11 bases between them. Looked up from germline, CDR1 is SGHAT and CDR2 is FQNNGV. The CDR3 reads CASSLSTTRYEQYF. The CDR3 DNA reads as TGTGCCAGCAGCTTATCTACGACGCGCTACGAGCAGTACTTC.

The V call is TRBV28, the J call TRBJ2-1; 8 positions match TRBD1. This CDR3 comprises 15 residues. Trimming took 6 bases from V and 4 from J; bases not matched to a gene: 8. Germline V gene lookup returns CDR1 MDHEN and CDR2 SYDVKM. The CDR3 is CASSQGASGYNEQFF. CDR3 sequence (DNA): TGTGCCAGCAGCCAGGGGGCATCGGGATACAATGAGCAGTTCTTC.

This clone is a singleton in its sample. The V and J genes are TRBV7-5 and TRBJ2-7; the table's D call, TRBD2, was not checked against the DNA. TRBV7-5 is a known pseudogene. The CDR3 spans 16 residues. The CDR3 is CARSSNRLAGVNEQYF. As DNA, the CDR3 is TGTGCCAGAAGCTCAAACAGACTAGCGGGAGTTAACGAGCAGTACTTC.

The rearrangement links TRBV28 to TRBJ1-2; D might be TRBD1 (6 bases). The V end was cut by 3 bases, the J end by 2 bases, with 25 bases between. Germline V gene lookup returns CDR1 MDHEN and CDR2 SYDVKM. CDR3 size: 19 residues. CDR3: CASSFGWGQGSGLNYGYTF. In DNA form, the CDR3 reads TGTGCCAGCAGTTTCGGGTGGGGGCAGGGCTCGGGTTTAAACTATGGCTACACCTTC.

The chain joins TRBV12-5 to TRBJ2-1; TRBD1 agrees at 8 bases. The CDR3 has 16 residues. The V and J ends lost 0 bases and 10 bases, in that order; junction bases with no gene match: 11. Germline CDR1 and CDR2: LGHNT and FRNRAP. In nucleotides, the CDR3 is TGTGCTAGTGGTTTGGTTAGGACAGGGCGCGAGGGAGAGCAGTTCTTC. It specifies CASGLVRTGREGEQFF.